What follows describes a single TCR beta chain. Measured with immunoSEQ multiplex PCR; TCRdb has only the in-frame clones, and not every one. This table has 100,000 to 150,000 clones, around 84% appearing once. The data were obtained in a study of T cell responses to AZD1222 COVID-19 vaccine. The specimen comprised peripheral blood, sampled 28 days after the second AZD1222 dose. This receptor was obtained from an adult who received the AZD1222 COVID-19 vaccine.

The CDR3 reads CSGQGNGELFF. CDR3 nucleotides: TGCAGCGGTCAGGGTAACGGGGAGCTGTTTTTT. V gene TRBV29-1 combines with J gene TRBJ2-2, with D possibly TRBD1 on 5 matching bases. CDR1 is SQVTM and CDR2 is ANQGSEA in the germline V gene. The V and J ends lost 7 bases and 7 bases respectively, with 10 bases between them. This CDR3 comprises 11 residues.